Reported below is one TCR beta chain. This sample is part of a study of blood T cell repertoires in COVID-19. Germline V gives CDR1 SGHTA, CDR2 FQGNSA. Trimming removed 4 bases from V and 5 bases from J; junction bases left unmatched: 4. The CDR3 has 15 residues. Measured with immunoSEQ multiplex PCR; TCRdb has only the in-frame clones, and not every one. The data show 90,000 to 120,000 clones, under 85% seen once. The specimen sequenced was peripheral blood. This TCR derives from a woman in her seventies with acute or convalescent COVID-19. The chain joins TRBV7-2 to TRBJ2-5, with TRBD2 matching 13 bases. CDR3 amino acids: CASSSGLAGVETQYF. The CDR3 DNA is TGTGCCAGCAGCTCTGGACTAGCGGGGGTGGAGACCCAGTACTTC.